This T cell receptor (beta chain) is from a study of OX40 agonist ivuxolimab in advanced cancers. Whole-study context: Ivuxolimab is a fully human IgG2 antibody that activates OX40 (CD134).

J gave up 10 bases and V 2 bases, and 7 bases lay outside the gene matches. Germline CDR1 and CDR2: LNHDA and SQIVND (reference sequence). This CDR3 is built from 13 residues. On this clone: Its antigen is unknown.

Notes on the study in general: Several nonresponders also turned out to have low normalized T-cell clonal expansion.

Measured with immunoSEQ multiplex PCR; TCRdb has only the in-frame clones, and not every one. Of over 60,000 clones listed, about 86% are singletons. Systemic immunosuppression or autoimmune disease history was grounds to exclude patients. The material was CD4+ or CD8+ T cells sorted from blood, obtained in a trial of the OX40 agonist ivuxolimab. This clonotype was sampled from an adult with an advanced solid tumor such as melanoma, head and neck, liver or kidney cancer. The chain couples TRBV19 to TRBJ1-1; 7 nucleotides align to TRBD1. The CDR3 spells CASSIQHRGRAFF. In nucleotides, the CDR3 is TGTGCCAGTAGTATACAACACAGGGGTAGAGCTTTCTTT.